This record looks at one TCR beta chain sequence and its context. The antigen is undetermined. Relative to the germline gene, one junction end is altered; a read error may explain this. Patients were diagnosed from clinical symptoms, serum thyroxine, TRAb, thyroid ultrasound and orbital computed tomography. The data are from a study of Graves' ophthalmopathy and Graves' hyperthyroidism. Across the study: Specimen type is peripheral blood, obtained at initial diagnosis before any treatment. Study outcomes and limitations: Blood was where most expanded thyroid clonotypes above 0.001 frequency also turned up. Forecasting of ophthalmopathy progression by the model achieved about 69% sensitivity and roughly 75% specificity.

CDR3 regions of TCR beta were amplified from RNA transcripts. The first round was an RT-PCR with HTBI primers, and the second round was a multiplex PCR. TCRdb passed the multiplex PCR reads through MiXCR, listing each CDR3 protein once. The data contain 500,000 to 800,000 distinct CDR3 sequences, roughly two fifths of them singletons. Specimen: peripheral blood. This receptor was taken from an adult man with Graves' ophthalmopathy.

In DNA form, the CDR3 reads TGTGCCAGCAGTTTCTCCGGACTCTCTAACACTGAAGCTTTCTTT. This gives the protein CASSFSGLSNTEAFF. V gene TRBV10-3 combines with J gene TRBJ1-1, with D unclear. Germline CDR1 and CDR2: ENHRY and SYGVKD. CDR3 length: 15 residues.